The TCR delta chain under discussion was sequenced for a study of gamma-delta T cells after stem cell transplantation. By share of the sample, this clone is large. The junction does not match germline at one end; this may be a read error. TCRdb fed the RT-PCR reads into CATT to redo clone calling. The sample records about 840 delta-chain clones, approximately 3.3% being singletons. Germline V gene sequence: CDR1 TSWWSYY, CDR2 QGS. The CDR3 runs to 13 residues. The chain uses TRDV1 and TRDJ1; possible D gene TRDD2, 6 bases. This TCR was recovered from a human donor. It is not recorded whose cells these are; they may come from a transplant donor. Sequencing was performed on gamma-delta T cells. CDR3 region: CALGESRVLRLTF. The CDR3 region has the DNA TGTGCTCTTGGGGAATCGCGGGTCCTACGTCTTACGTTT.